These 30 T cell receptor beta chains were all obtained from the same sample, sequenced in a study of shared clonotypes between healthy human individuals. Sequencing used immunoSEQ multiplex PCR; TCRdb keeps in-frame clones, though not all of them. This sample has around 2.5 million clones, with 93% found just once. The sequenced material came from naive CD4+ T cells from PBMCs. Subset: CD45RA+ positively selected. These receptors originate from a man younger than 30 in good health. Some clones in this sample may be carry-over from other donors' samples.

The chain joins TRBV7-9 to TRBJ2-5; the match to TRBD2 covers 8 bases. V dropped 0 bases and J dropped 5; count of bases not matched to a gene: 8. CDR3 length equals 16 residues. Germline CDR1 SEHNR, CDR2 FQNEAQ (reference sequence). The CDR3 bases are TGTGCCAGCAGCTTAGCTCACGGGAGGGCCGTCGAGACCCAGTACTTC. Translation: CASSLAHGRAVETQYF.

CDR3 nucleotide sequence: TGTGCCAGCAGCTTGGCTGCGGGAGACACCGGGGAGCTGTTTTTT. It translates to CASSLAAGDTGELFF. The V and J genes are TRBV5-4 and TRBJ2-2, with 7 bases lining up with TRBD2. Germline values: CDR1 SGHNT, CDR2 YYREEE (reference sequence). V lost 0 bases and J lost 3; bases outside the gene matches: 2. This CDR3 has 15 residues.

V usage is TRBV5-1 and J usage is TRBJ2-1, with D perhaps matching TRBD1 (6 bases). V was clipped by 5 bases and J by 4 bases, with 13 bases between them. This CDR3 has 14 residues. In germline, CDR1 is SGHRS, CDR2 YFSETQ. The CDR3 region has the DNA TGCGCCAGCAGAGAACAGGGAATATACAATGAGCAGTTCTTC. As protein: CASREQGIYNEQFF.

The chain couples TRBV12-5 to TRBJ2-7, with 8 nucleotides matching TRBD1. Trimming cost V 7 bases and J 4 bases; bases outside gene matches: 6. CDR1 and CDR2 (germline): LGHNT, FRNRAP. This CDR3 spans 13 amino acids. DNA of the CDR3: TGTGCTAGTGCGGCAGGGGGCTCGTACGAGCAGTACTTC. Its translation is CASAAGGSYEQYF.

This clone was detected only a few times. The chain employs TRBV20-1 and TRBJ1-1, with no clear D. Trimming took off 6 bases at V and 0 bases at J, with 2 bases between the two ends. The CDR3 covers 10 residues. Germline V CDR1 and CDR2: DFQATT, SNEGSKA (reference sequence). DNA of the CDR3: TGCAGTGCCCTGAACACTGAAGCTTTCTTT. Translated: CSALNTEAFF.

This chain uses TRBV27 with TRBJ1-4; D perhaps matches TRBD1 (5 bases). The germline gives CDR1 MNHEY, CDR2 SMNVEV (reference sequence). The CDR3 loop spans 14 amino acids. Trimming removed 4 bases from V and 8 bases from J, with 14 bases in between. The CDR3 loop is CASSSQGLGEKLFF. DNA of the CDR3: TGTGCCAGCAGTTCCCAGGGCCTCGGGGAAAAACTGTTTTTT.

The chain combines TRBV5-1 with TRBJ1-2; possible D gene TRBD1, 5 bases. The CDR3 sequence is 15 residues long. Germline-derived CDR1 and CDR2 are SGHRS and YFSETQ. Trimming took 5 bases from V and 2 from J, leaving 16 bases between them. CDR3 sequence: CASRLGAGLNYGYTF. DNA for the CDR3: TGCGCCAGCAGGCTGGGCGCAGGGCTAAACTATGGCTACACCTTC.

The rearrangement uses TRBV30 and TRBJ1-6; D unresolved. The CDR3 contains 15 residues. Germline V lookup: CDR1 GTSNPN, CDR2 SVGIG (reference sequence). The V gene lost 3 bases and the J gene lost 10 bases, with 19 bases spanning the gap. CDR3 residues: CAWRPMRRLESPLHF. The CDR3 DNA follows: TGTGCCTGGAGGCCGATGAGGCGGCTTGAATCACCCCTCCACTTT.

The rearrangement uses TRBV10-3 and TRBJ1-1; TRBD1 agrees at 7 bases. V dropped 4 bases and J dropped 0; count of bases not matched to a gene: 8. In germline, CDR1 is ENHRY, CDR2 SYGVKD. The CDR3 covers 16 residues. CDR3 DNA: TGTGCCATCAGTGGCTCCTCGGGACAGATGAACACTGAAGCTTTCTTT. Translated, it gives CAISGSSGQMNTEAFF.

This chain connects TRBV28 to TRBJ1-2, with TRBD1 identical over 12 bases. Trimming at V came to 6 bases and at J to 2 bases, leaving 10 bases not matched to a gene. This CDR3 has 17 amino acids. Germline loops: CDR1 MDHEN, CDR2 SYDVKM. CDR3 residues: CASSAGTGGARNYGYTF. CDR3 nucleotides: TGTGCCAGCAGCGCCGGGACAGGGGGCGCGAGAAACTATGGCTACACCTTC.

This CDR3 is CASSALTGSHEQYF. The DNA of the CDR3 is TGTGCCAGCAGCGCTCTGACAGGGAGCCACGAGCAGTACTTC. The gene calls are TRBV9 and TRBJ2-7, with 7 positions matching TRBD1. The J segment lost 5 bases and the V segment lost 3 bases, leaving 8 bases of the junction unmatched. This CDR3 region has 14 residues. Germline-derived CDR1 and CDR2 are SGDLS and YYNGEE. Together with reference TRBV9 and TRBJ2-7, the CDR3 gives the full variable domain: DSGVTQTPKHLITATGQRVTLRCSPRSGDLSVYWYQQSLDQGLQFLIQYYNGEERAKGNILERFSAQQFPDLHSELNLSSLELGDSALYFCASSALTGSHEQYFGPGTRLTVT.

The chain joins TRBV5-6 to TRBJ1-6, with TRBD1 matching 8 bases. V shed 2 bases, J shed 18 bases, and the junction held 13 bases outside the gene matches. The CDR3 has 14 amino acids. Germline V gives CDR1 SGHDT, CDR2 YYEEEE. This CDR3 is CASSFRSGGLPNHF. CDR3 nucleotides: TGTGCCAGCAGCTTTCGGTCAGGGGGCTTACCAAACCACTTT.

The chain is built from TRBV5-1 and TRBJ2-3; no firm D call. The CDR3 totals 12 residues. Trimming removed 2 bases from V and 4 bases from J, with 5 bases in between. Germline V gene lookup returns CDR1 SGHRS and CDR2 YFSETQ. The CDR3 here is CASSFNPDTQYF. The CDR3 coding sequence is TGCGCCAGCAGCTTTAATCCAGATACGCAGTATTTT.

A remark on this clone: This CDR3 is also generated by other DNA sequences in the sample. This sequence joins TRBV7-3 and TRBJ2-2, with 9 nucleotides matching TRBD2. The germline V gene has CDR1 SGHTA and CDR2 FQGTGA. V lost 8 bases and J lost 4; bases outside the gene matches: 5. CDR3 size: 14 residues. The chain's CDR3 is CASSPSGATGELFF. CDR3 nucleotides: TGTGCCAGCTCGCCTAGCGGGGCCACCGGGGAGCTGTTTTTT.

The V and J genes are TRBV29-1 and TRBJ2-7; D might be TRBD2 (5 bases). Trimming shortened V by 6 bases and J by 3 bases, and 12 bases separated the two germline ends. CDR1 is SQVTM and CDR2 is ANQGSEA in the germline V gene. The CDR3 has 12 amino acids. CDR3 DNA sequence: TGCAGCGTGAGGGAAGGAGTCTACGAGCAGTACTTC. It specifies CSVREGVYEQYF.

This chain joins TRBV2 and TRBJ2-1; TRBD1 might be the D (5 bases). The V gene lost 4 bases and the J gene lost 8 bases, with 15 bases spanning the gap. The CDR3 is made up of 14 amino acids. Germline CDR1 SNHLY, CDR2 FYNNEI. The CDR3 bases are TGTGCCAGCAGTGGCGATACAGGTGGGGATGAGCAGTTCTTC. Its protein product is CASSGDTGGDEQFF.

The chain carries TRBV28 and TRBJ1-2; D is undetermined. Germline lookup yields CDR1 MDHEN and CDR2 SYDVKM. The ends were cut back, 4 bases at V and 0 bases at J, with 6 bases in the middle. The CDR3 is 13 amino acids. DNA of the CDR3: TGTGCCAGCAGTTATACAGCTAACTATGGCTACACCTTC. It translates to CASSYTANYGYTF.

The chain uses TRBV6-6 and TRBJ2-7, with 8 bases lining up with TRBD1. With 6 bases clipped from V and 4 bases from J, the junction kept 11 bases outside the gene matches. The CDR3 totals 15 residues. The germline CDR1 and CDR2 sequences are MNHNY and SVGAGI (reference sequence). The CDR3 nucleotides read TGTGCCAGCAGCCAGGACAGGGACGCCCCTTACGAGCAGTACTTC. As protein: CASSQDRDAPYEQYF.

The V gene is TRBV29-1, the J gene TRBJ2-5; D might be TRBD2 (5 bases). The CDR3 is 12 amino acids. Germline V CDR1 and CDR2: SQVTM, ANQGSEA. Deletions cut 7 bases from V and 5 bases from J, with 14 bases between. The CDR3 region has the DNA TGCAGCGCCCGGACCCCGGGGGAGACCCAGTACTTC. Amino acid sequence: CSARTPGETQYF.

This clone was counted a single time. J is TRBJ2-1 and V is TRBV11-3; weak D call: TRBD2 (5 bases). CDR1 is SGHNT, CDR2 YENEEA, per germline. The CDR3 extends over 13 amino acids. Trimming shortened V by 3 bases and J by 8 bases, and 11 bases separated the two germline ends. The CDR3 sequence is CASSLRASHEQFF. In nucleotides, the CDR3 is TGTGCCAGCAGCTTGAGGGCTAGCCATGAGCAGTTCTTC.

The chain links TRBV4-1 to TRBJ2-5; D not resolved. The CDR3 is 17 residues long. The germline CDR1 and CDR2 sequences are MGHRA and YSYEKL. Trimming cost V 1 base and J 9 bases, with 24 bases left between them. The CDR3 reads CASSQAYISVEWDSQYF. Here the CDR3 DNA reads TGCGCCAGCAGCCAAGCTTATATAAGCGTCGAGTGGGATTCCCAGTACTTC.

This clone was seen once. J is TRBJ2-5 and V is TRBV7-9; D not resolved. The germline CDR1 and CDR2 sequences are SEHNR and FQNEAQ (reference sequence). The CDR3 runs to 16 residues. V lost 4 bases and J 2 bases, leaving 17 bases between the germline ends. This chain's CDR3 is CASSSGDRTAQETQYF. In DNA form, the CDR3 reads TGTGCCAGCAGCTCGGGCGACCGCACAGCTCAAGAGACCCAGTACTTC. The full variable domain, its missing parts supplied by reference TRBV7-9 and TRBJ2-5, is DTGVSQNPRHKITKRGQNVTFRCDPISEHNRLYWYRQTLGQGPEFLTYFQNEAQLEKSRLLSDRFSAERPKGSFSTLEIQRTEQGDSAMYLCASSSGDRTAQETQYFGPGTRLLVL.

CDR3 amino acids: CASSLDSGASTDTQYF. CDR3 coding DNA: TGTGCCAGCAGCTTAGATAGCGGGGCCAGCACAGATACGCAGTATTTT. The chain couples TRBV7-2 to TRBJ2-3, with TRBD2 identical over 8 bases. CDR1 and CDR2 from the germline V gene are SGHTA and FQGNSA. Trimming removed 1 base from V and 0 bases from J; junction bases left unmatched: 3. The CDR3 covers 16 residues.

On this clone itself: This sample includes further DNA sequences coding for the same CDR3. The chain has TRBV6-6 and TRBJ2-5, with no clear D. Germline V lookup: CDR1 MNHNY, CDR2 SVGAGI (reference sequence). V was shortened by 2 bases and J by 4 bases, with 2 bases between the two germline ends. CDR3 length: 11 residues. CDR3 bases: TGTGCCAGCAGTTACGGAGAGACCCAGTACTTC. Its translation: CASSYGETQYF.

V usage is TRBV7-3 and J usage is TRBJ2-3; 16 bases agree with TRBD2. CDR1 is SGHTA, CDR2 FQGTGA, per germline. The CDR3 covers 18 residues. Germline trimming cut 5 bases from V and 5 bases from J; bases unmatched to any gene: 10. The CDR3 DNA reads TGTGCCAGCAGCCCGCAGGGACTAGCGGGAGGGCGAGGAGATACGCAGTATTTT. Translating it yields CASSPQGLAGGRGDTQYF. Using reference TRBV7-3 and TRBJ2-3 for the parts outside the CDR3, the full variable domain is GAGVSQTPSNKVTEKGKYVELRCDPISGHTALYWYRQSLGQGPEFLIYFQGTGAADDSGLPNDRFFAVRPEGSVSTLKIQRTERGDSAVYLCASSPQGLAGGRGDTQYFGPGTRLTVL.

The genes are TRBV11-2 and TRBJ2-7; D ambiguous. The germline V gene has CDR1 SGHAT and CDR2 FQNNGV. The V end was cut by 5 bases, the J end by 0 bases, with 11 bases between. This CDR3 comprises 14 residues. The DNA of the CDR3 is TGTGCCAGCAGCGGGGTCACAACCTCCTACGAGCAGTACTTC. Translation gives CASSGVTTSYEQYF.

The chain combines TRBV27 with TRBJ1-1, with a weak D call TRBD1 (6 bases). Trimming removed 2 bases at V and 0 bases at J, with 13 bases between. There are 16 residues in the CDR3. The germline V gene has CDR1 MNHEY and CDR2 SMNVEV (reference sequence). CDR3 nucleotides: TGTGCCAGCAGTTTAATTTCAGGGGCGGTGAACACTGAAGCTTTCTTT. Protein product: CASSLISGAVNTEAFF.

This rearrangement joins TRBV5-8 to TRBJ2-1, with TRBD2 as a possible D gene (6 bases). The germline V and J ends were trimmed by 2 bases and 7 bases, with 16 bases remaining between them. The length of the CDR3 is 15 residues. Germline V gene sequence: CDR1 SGHTS, CDR2 YDEGEE. The CDR3 sequence: CASSFEVVAGNEQFF. The CDR3 DNA follows: TGTGCCAGCAGCTTCGAGGTCGTGGCGGGGAATGAGCAGTTCTTC.

This rearrangement joins TRBV5-5 to TRBJ1-2; the D is unclear. V lost 4 bases and J lost 5, with 18 bases in between. In germline, CDR1 is SGHKS, CDR2 YYEKEE (reference sequence). The CDR3 is made up of 15 amino acids. CDR3 region: CASSPGPSESYGYTF. CDR3 sequence (DNA): TGTGCCAGCAGCCCGGGTCCATCTGAGTCTTATGGCTACACCTTC.

The rearrangement uses TRBV7-2 and TRBJ2-1; 7 bases fit TRBD2. J was trimmed by 11 bases and V by 1 base; bases with no gene match: 5. Germline loops: CDR1 SGHTA, CDR2 FQGNSA. The CDR3 has 13 residues. CDR3 coding DNA: TGTGCCAGCAGCTTAGGGTTAGCGGGTAAGCAGTTCTTC. Protein product: CASSLGLAGKQFF.